Listed below are T cell receptor beta chains from one sample, sequenced in a study of CD4 T cell repertoires in COVID-19. The protocol was immunoSEQ multiplex PCR, while the TCRdb copy is restricted to in-frame clones and leaves out a portion. The data hold some 71,000 clones, with 80% to 90% observed a single time. Sample: CD4+ T cells from peripheral blood, taken after recovery from COVID-19. The receptors were sampled from a human donor who had COVID-19. Each CDR3 is given with its conserved first and last residue. D genes are given only for firm matches. Rows may omit the clone size; those that give it use once, few, many or a size class.

cdr3_aa cdr3_nt j_call d_call clone_size v_call
CASSSPSSGSSYEQYF TGTGCCAGCAGTTCCCCATCTAGCGGGAGCTCGTACGAGCAGTACTTC TRBJ2-7 TRBD2 . TRBV28
CASSPGGGPNNEQFF TGTGCCAGTAGCCCTGGCGGGGGCCCAAACAATGAGCAGTTCTTC TRBJ2-1 . . TRBV19
CAWSVGAGYGYTF TGTGCCTGGAGTGTCGGGGCAGGCTATGGCTACACCTTC TRBJ1-2 . . TRBV30
CASSEYSEQYF TGTGCCAGCAGTGAATATAGCGAGCAGTACTTC TRBJ2-7 . . TRBV25-1
CASSLTGTGGSGYTF TGTGCCAGCAGTTTAACCGGGACAGGGGGCTCTGGCTACACCTTC TRBJ1-2 TRBD1 . TRBV27
CASSQSEPRYGYTF TGTGCCAGCAGCCAATCCGAGCCGAGATATGGCTACACCTTC TRBJ1-2 . . TRBV4-2
CAIRGSIGGTNTGELFF TGTGCCATCAGGGGGAGTATTGGGGGCACGAACACCGGGGAGCTGTTTTTT TRBJ2-2 . . TRBV10-3
CASSLSSGRVSETQYF TGTGCCAGCAGCTTGTCTAGCGGGAGGGTCTCGGAGACCCAGTACTTC TRBJ2-5 TRBD2 once TRBV5-4
CASSPTSGTVGYEQYF TGTGCCAGCAGTCCCACTTCGGGTACCGTCGGGTACGAGCAGTACTTC TRBJ2-7 . . TRBV25-1
CASSFRGGETQYF TGTGCCAGCAGTTTCCGGGGAGGGGAGACCCAGTACTTC TRBJ2-5 TRBD2 . TRBV28
CSVALGQTPGGYTF TGCAGCGTCGCCCTTGGACAGACCCCGGGCGGCTACACCTTC TRBJ1-2 . . TRBV29-1
CASSTGQINTGELFF TGTGCCAGCAGTACTGGACAGATTAACACCGGGGAGCTGTTTTTT TRBJ2-2 . few TRBV27
CASSKGLAGPYEQYF TGTGCCAGCAGCAAAGGACTAGCGGGGCCCTACGAGCAGTACTTC TRBJ2-7 TRBD2 once TRBV3-1/TRBV3-2
CASSRHGDYSSEQYF TGCGCCAGCAGCCGCCACGGGGACTACTCGTCGGAGCAGTACTTC TRBJ2-7 TRBD2 few TRBV10-1
CSADNRGGYGYTF TGCAGCGCCGACAACAGGGGAGGCTATGGCTACACCTTC TRBJ1-2 TRBD1 . TRBV29-1
CASSPRGAPKLHF TGTGCCAGCAGCCCGCGGGGGGCCCCAAAGCTCCACTTT TRBJ1-6 . once TRBV3-1/TRBV3-2
CASSYSILAGGTDTQYF TGTGCCAGCAGTTACTCGATCCTAGCGGGAGGAACAGATACGCAGTATTTT TRBJ2-3 TRBD2 . TRBV6-2/TRBV6-3
CASGITGPYEQYF TGTGCCAGCGGGATAACAGGCCCCTACGAGCAGTACTTC TRBJ2-7 . few TRBV27
CAWSVSRVAVNEQFF TGTGCCTGGAGTGTAAGCAGGGTAGCGGTAAATGAGCAGTTCTTC TRBJ2-1 . . TRBV30
CASSLIPTNEKLFF TGTGCCAGCAGTTTAATACCAACTAATGAAAAACTGTTTTTT TRBJ1-4 . . TRBV6-5
CASSYSMAGYEQYF TGTGCCAGCAGTTACTCGATGGCGGGCTACGAGCAGTACTTC TRBJ2-7 . . TRBV6-5
CASRQLAGSTGELFF TGTGCCAGCAGGCAACTAGCGGGGTCCACCGGGGAGCTGTTTTTT TRBJ2-2 TRBD2 . TRBV28
CASSDPRVSGSPLHF TGTGCCAGCAGTGATCCGAGGGTGTCTGGATCACCCCTCCACTTT TRBJ1-6 . . TRBV25-1
CASSSGGRHNEQFF TGTGCCAGCAGTTCAGGAGGGCGTCACAATGAGCAGTTCTTC TRBJ2-1 . . TRBV6-4
CASSEGGYNEQFF TGCGCCAGCAGCGAGGGGGGTTACAATGAGCAGTTCTTC TRBJ2-1 . . TRBV5-1
CASSPSTSGADTQYF TGTGCCAGTAGTCCCTCGACTAGCGGAGCAGATACGCAGTATTTT TRBJ2-3 TRBD2 . TRBV19
CAWSVGGGSYEQYF TGTGCCTGGAGTGTAGGGGGAGGGTCCTACGAGCAGTACTTC TRBJ2-7 . . TRBV30
CASSELREVRETQYF TGTGCCAGCAGTGAATTGCGGGAGGTGAGAGAGACCCAGTACTTC TRBJ2-5 TRBD2 once TRBV6-4
CATSSRDSHSPLHF TGTGCCACCAGCAGCCGGGACAGCCATTCACCCCTCCACTTT TRBJ1-6 TRBD1 . TRBV15
CASSQGGYNEQFF TGTGCCAGTAGTCAGGGGGGATACAATGAGCAGTTCTTC TRBJ2-1 . . TRBV19
CASSVAVNTGELFF TGTGCCAGCAGTGTGGCGGTGAACACCGGGGAGCTGTTTTTT TRBJ2-2 . . TRBV2
CASSEAGGHSYEQYF TGTGCCAGCAGTGAGGCTGGGGGCCACTCCTACGAGCAGTACTTC TRBJ2-7 . . TRBV2
CASSLDVISGNTIYF TGCGCCAGCAGCTTGGACGTGATCTCTGGAAACACCATATATTTT TRBJ1-3 . . TRBV5-1
CSSALRVSNYGYTF TGCAGCTCTGCCCTGAGGGTTTCTAACTATGGCTACACCTTC TRBJ1-2 . once TRBV29-1
CASSLGDGSSYNEQFF TGCGCCAGCAGCTTGGGGGACGGCAGCTCCTACAATGAGCAGTTCTTC TRBJ2-1 . . TRBV5-1
CASSTFWGNTIYF TGTGCCAGCAGTACATTTTGGGGGAACACCATATATTTT TRBJ1-3 . . TRBV6-5
CASSSLRDRGGNTIYF TGTGCCAGCAGCTCCCTCCGGGACAGGGGTGGAAACACCATATATTTT TRBJ1-3 TRBD1 . TRBV5-6
CASTRQGSNTEAFF TGTGCCAGCACCCGACAGGGTTCGAACACTGAAGCTTTCTTT TRBJ1-1 TRBD1 . TRBV2
CASSSDRGNQPQHF TGTGCCAGCAGCTCCGACAGGGGCAATCAGCCCCAGCATTTT TRBJ1-5 TRBD1 few TRBV28
CASNPLSSTDTQYF TGTGCCAGTAATCCCCTTTCCAGCACAGATACGCAGTATTTT TRBJ2-3 . few TRBV19
CASSYRGGGNEKLFF TGTGCCAGCAGTTACCGGGGTGGGGGGAATGAAAAACTGTTTTTT TRBJ1-4 . . TRBV6-5
CASSFRTAHGYTF TGTGCCAGCAGTTTTAGGACGGCACATGGCTACACCTTC TRBJ1-2 . . TRBV12-3/TRBV12-4
CAWSLSGREQYF TGTGCCTGGAGTCTATCAGGTAGGGAGCAGTACTTC TRBJ2-7 . once TRBV30
CASRDRVMRETEAFF TGTGCCAGCCGGGACAGGGTGATGCGGGAGACTGAAGCTTTCTTT TRBJ1-1 TRBD1 once TRBV6-5
CASSYSGATGRDGYTF TGTGCCAGCAGTTACTCGGGCGCGACAGGGAGGGATGGCTACACCTTC TRBJ1-2 TRBD1 few TRBV6-2/TRBV6-3
CASSPMGPGNTIYF TGTGCCAGTAGTCCCATGGGGCCCGGAAACACCATATATTTT TRBJ1-3 . . TRBV19
CASSSRGLSYNSPLHF TGCGCCAGCAGCTCCAGGGGGCTATCCTATAATTCACCCCTCCACTTT TRBJ1-6 TRBD1 . TRBV5-1
CATLAITEAFF TGTGCCACCTTAGCCATTACTGAAGCTTTCTTT TRBJ1-1 . . TRBV28
CASSGRTGLNTGELFF TGTGCCAGCAGCGGCCGGACGGGATTGAACACCGGGGAGCTGTTTTTT TRBJ2-2 . . TRBV9
CASSLEGGTDTQYF TGTGCCAGCAGCTTGGAAGGAGGCACAGATACGCAGTATTTT TRBJ2-3 . . TRBV5-4
CASSGYAGTGGDEQYF TGTGCCAGCAGTGGGTACGCCGGGACAGGGGGAGACGAGCAGTACTTC TRBJ2-7 TRBD1 . TRBV6-1